These 17 T cell receptor beta chains originate from one sample sequenced in a study of blood T cell repertoires in COVID-19. Measured with immunoSEQ multiplex PCR; TCRdb has only the in-frame clones, and not every one. The sample carries about 250,000 clones, 65% to 90% recorded once. Sequenced: PBMCs or T cells enriched from blood (not recorded which). Receptors originate from a woman between 50 and 59 years old with acute COVID-19.

The chain links TRBV19 to TRBJ2-1; 8 bases line up with TRBD2. J gave up 0 bases and V 1 base, and 5 bases lay outside the gene matches. The CDR3 sequence is 17 residues long. Germline V gene lookup returns CDR1 LNHDA and CDR2 SQIVND (reference sequence). The DNA for the CDR3 is TGTGCCAGTAGTATAGGCCAAGGGACTAGCTCCTACAATGAGCAGTTCTTC. It codes for CASSIGQGTSSYNEQFF.

The chain has TRBV11-2 and TRBJ1-1; perhaps TRBD1 as D (6 bases). Germline V gene sequence: CDR1 SGHAT, CDR2 FQNNGV. V was pared by 11 bases and J by 1 base, with 11 bases between. The CDR3 has 12 amino acids. The CDR3 DNA is TGTGCCTCGGGGGGGCCGAACACTGAAGCTTTCTTT. The encoded protein is CASGGPNTEAFF.

The CDR3 is CASSSRTSGGALHEQFF. For the CDR3, the DNA is TGTGCCAGCAGCTCCAGGACTAGCGGGGGGGCCCTACATGAGCAGTTCTTC. This chain links TRBV9 with TRBJ2-1; 15 positions match TRBD2. The CDR3 loop spans 17 amino acids. Germline values: CDR1 SGDLS, CDR2 YYNGEE. V trimming: 4 bases; J trimming: 8 bases; junction bases outside the gene matches: 10.

This clone was detected a few times. The V gene is TRBV7-9, the J gene TRBJ1-2; a weak D match, TRBD1 (6 bases). Trimming shortened V by 0 bases and J by 4 bases, and 15 bases separated the two germline ends. Germline CDR1 reads SEHNR; CDR2 reads FQNEAQ (reference sequence). The CDR3 runs to 16 residues. The CDR3 is CASSLASAGALYGYTF. The CDR3 bases are TGTGCCAGCAGCTTAGCTAGTGCAGGGGCTCTCTATGGCTACACCTTC.

CDR3 nucleotide sequence: TGTGCCAGCAGTTTCTCACACCGGAACACTGAAGCTTTCTTT. This gives the protein CASSFSHRNTEAFF. V and J are TRBV5-6 and TRBJ1-1; the D is unclear. The V gene lost 5 bases and the J gene lost 1 base, with 12 bases spanning the gap. The V gene's germline CDR1 is SGHDT and CDR2 YYEEEE. This CDR3 is 14 amino acids long.

The chain recombines TRBV29-1 with TRBJ1-4, with 10 positions matching TRBD1. Germline assignment: CDR1 SQVTM and CDR2 ANQGSEA. V was clipped by 4 bases and J by 4 bases; unmatched bases: 3. The CDR3 is made up of 14 amino acids. The CDR3 DNA is TGCAGCGTTGGGGGACAGGGGTATAATGAAAAACTGTTTTTT. As protein: CSVGGQGYNEKLFF. The full variable domain, in which reference TRBV29-1 and TRBJ1-4 provide the parts outside the CDR3, is SAVISQKPSRDICQRGTSLTIQCQVDSQVTMMFWYRQQPGQSLTLIATANQGSEATYESGFVIDKFPISRPNLTFSTLTVSNMSPEDSSIYLCSVGGQGYNEKLFFGSGTQLSVL.

The chain carries TRBV7-9 and TRBJ1-1, with 9 bases identical to TRBD1. CDR3 size: 12 residues. CDR1 SEHNR and CDR2 FQNEAQ come from the germline V gene (reference sequence). Trimming removed 5 bases from V and 11 bases from J; junction bases left unmatched: 6. The CDR3 DNA reads TGTGCCAGCAGCCCCACAGGGGGCTTGGCTTTCTTT. Its translation is CASSPTGGLAFF.

This clone was observed once. The chain recombines TRBV4-1 with TRBJ2-7; unclear D gene. Germline CDR1 reads MGHRA; CDR2 reads YSYEKL. The CDR3 has 11 residues. Deletions cut 4 bases from V and 3 bases from J, with 4 bases between. The CDR3 loop is CASSPGYEQYF. DNA of the CDR3: TGCGCCAGCAGCCCGGGCTACGAGCAGTACTTC.

The sample holds many counts of this clone. At the DNA level, this CDR3 is encoded by other sequences in the same sample as well. The CDR3 DNA reads TGTGCCAGCAGGTCAGGACTAGCGGGGACAGATACGCAGTATTTT. As protein: CASRSGLAGTDTQYF. This rearrangement joins TRBV6-5 to TRBJ2-3; TRBD2 agrees at 12 bases. The germline CDR1 and CDR2 sequences are MNHEY and SVGAGI. V lost 6 bases to trimming and J lost 3 bases; unmatched junction nucleotides: 4. This CDR3 contains 15 residues.

The chain is built from TRBV6-5 and TRBJ2-7; tentative D call: TRBD1 (5 bases). Germline CDR1 and CDR2: MNHEY and SVGAGI. The CDR3 spans 12 residues. V lost 7 bases, J lost 3 bases, and 10 bases lay in between. The CDR3 is CASKGRDYEQYF. CDR3 nucleotides: TGTGCCAGCAAGGGCAGGGACTACGAGCAGTACTTC.

The chain carries TRBV24-1 and TRBJ2-5; 8 bases line up with TRBD2. The CDR3 runs to 15 residues. Trimming cost V 7 bases and J 7 bases; bases outside gene matches: 13. CDR1 is KGHDR and CDR2 is SFDVKD in the germline V gene. CDR3 DNA sequence: TGTGCCACCAGCGACCCTAATAGCGGGGTCGGGACCCAGTACTTC. Its protein is CATSDPNSGVGTQYF.

The V and J genes are TRBV12-3 or TRBV12-4 and TRBJ2-1, with 7 nucleotides matching TRBD1. The ends lost 5 bases at V and 8 bases at J; junction bases unmatched: 3. CDR3 size: 12 residues. CDR3 coding DNA: TGTGCCAGCAGTGAAAGGGGGCATGAGCAGTTCTTC. Its protein product is CASSERGHEQFF.

CDR3 in DNA: TGTGCCAGCAGCTTGGTACGTCAGGGAAGCACTGAAGCTTTCTTT. Translation gives CASSLVRQGSTEAFF. The V call is TRBV5-4, the J call TRBJ1-1, with TRBD1 as a possible D gene (5 bases). V lost 0 bases and J lost 4, with 13 bases in between. The length of the CDR3 is 15 residues. In germline, CDR1 is SGHNT, CDR2 YYREEE (reference sequence).

The CDR3 sequence is CATSREWRGTGSDGYTF. The CDR3 DNA is TGTGCCACCAGCAGAGAGTGGAGAGGGACAGGGAGCGATGGCTACACCTTC. The chain has TRBV15 and TRBJ1-2; 9 positions match TRBD1. This CDR3 has 17 amino acids. Germline CDR1 is LNHNV and CDR2 is YYDKDF (reference sequence). V shed 0 bases, J shed 6 bases, and the junction held 11 bases outside the gene matches.

The chain has TRBV30 and TRBJ1-1, with TRBD1 matching over 8 bases. Germline V lookup: CDR1 GTSNPN, CDR2 SVGIG (reference sequence). J lost 4 bases, V lost 2 bases, and 3 bases had no gene match. CDR3 length: 13 amino acids. In nucleotides, the CDR3 is TGTGCCTGGAGTCGGACAGGGATCACTGAAGCTTTCTTT. Translated: CAWSRTGITEAFF.

V and J are TRBV30 and TRBJ1-2; D is uncertain. Germline V gives CDR1 GTSNPN, CDR2 SVGIG (reference sequence). This CDR3 comprises 14 residues. V was clipped by 1 base and J by 11 bases, with 20 bases between them. CDR3: CAWSGSGRSVGYTF. The DNA for the CDR3 is TGTGCCTGGAGTGGTAGTGGTCGTAGTGTCGGGTACACCTTC.

This chain uses TRBV27 with TRBJ2-3; perhaps TRBD2 as D (5 bases). This CDR3 has 16 amino acids. The ends were cut back, 8 bases at V and 6 bases at J, with 24 bases in the middle. Germline V gene sequence: CDR1 MNHEY, CDR2 SMNVEV (reference sequence). The CDR3: CASGPLLVHPLDTQYF. The CDR3 DNA reads as TGTGCCAGCGGCCCCTTACTAGTCCACCCGCTCGATACGCAGTATTTT.